The 29 T cell receptor beta chains given below trace back to one sample, sequenced in a study of Tregs in tolerant kidney transplant recipients. Method: immunoSEQ multiplex PCR; TCRdb's copy keeps in-frame clones and lacks some. The top ten hold around 0.61% of the sample, which has about 240,000 clones, approximately 84% seen once. Material for sequencing was CD4+ T cells from blood. The receptors come from a human donor in good health.

The V call is TRBV5-1, the J call TRBJ1-2; D not certain. CDR3 length equals 13 residues. Trimming cost V 0 bases and J 6 bases, with 9 bases left between them. Germline V CDR1 and CDR2: SGHRS, YFSETQ. CDR3 DNA: TGCGCCAGCAGCTTGGCCTGGGAGGATGGCTACACCTTC. Protein: CASSLAWEDGYTF.

V and J are TRBV29-1 and TRBJ2-7; no firm D call. Germline loops: CDR1 SQVTM, CDR2 ANQGSEA. CDR3 length: 12 amino acids. Trimming removed 7 bases at V and 2 bases at J, with 12 bases between. CDR3 in DNA: TGCAGCGCCCTTAAAGGCCCCTACGAGCAGTACTTC. Translation: CSALKGPYEQYF.

The rearrangement joins TRBV10-1 to TRBJ2-2; 7 bases line up with TRBD1. The CDR3 totals 14 residues. Unmatched junction bases numbered 1, after V lost 5 bases and J lost 1 base. Germline assignment: CDR1 WNHNN and CDR2 SYGVQD (reference sequence). The CDR3 region is CASSWDRNTGELFF. As DNA, the CDR3 is TGCGCCAGCAGTTGGGACAGGAACACCGGGGAGCTGTTTTTT.

This chain connects TRBV5-1 to TRBJ2-5; TRBD1 matches at 7 bases. Germline CDR1 is SGHRS and CDR2 is YFSETQ. J was trimmed by 3 bases and V by 4 bases; bases with no gene match: 6. This CDR3 comprises 14 residues. CDR3 sequence: CASSQGQLKETQYF. The CDR3 bases are TGCGCCAGCAGCCAGGGACAGCTAAAAGAGACCCAGTACTTC. The full variable domain, completed using reference TRBV5-1 and TRBJ2-5, is KAGVTQTPRYLIKTRGQQVTLSCSPISGHRSVSWYQQTPGQGLQFLFEYFSETQRNKGNFPGRFSGRQFSNSRSEMNVSTLELGDSALYLCASSQGQLKETQYFGPGTRLLVL.

The chain couples TRBV10-3 to TRBJ2-1; a weak D match, TRBD2 (5 bases). This CDR3 has 14 residues. V gave up 5 bases and J gave up 7 bases, with 15 bases separating them. The germline V gene has CDR1 ENHRY and CDR2 SYGVKD. The CDR3 DNA sequence: TGTGCCATCAGTCCAGGCGCGGGTCTGAATGAGCAGTTCTTC. This codes for CAISPGAGLNEQFF.

The chain recombines TRBV7-2 with TRBJ1-6, with D maybe TRBD1 (5 bases). The CDR3 has 17 amino acids. Deletions cut 4 bases from V and 9 bases from J, with 22 bases between. CDR1 is SGHTA and CDR2 is FQGNSA in the germline V gene. CDR3 region: CASSYPPGGEGSSPLHF. The DNA for the CDR3 is TGTGCCAGCAGCTACCCGCCGGGAGGGGAAGGGAGTTCACCCCTCCACTTT. The variable domain in full, with the rest retrieved from reference TRBV7-2 and TRBJ1-6, is GAGVSQSPSNKVTEKGKDVELRCDPISGHTALYWYRQSLGQGLEFLIYFQGNSAPDKSGLPSDRFSAERTGGSVSTLTIQRTQQEDSAVYLCASSYPPGGEGSSPLHFGNGTRLTVT.

This rearrangement joins TRBV6-1 to TRBJ2-5; 8 bases agree with TRBD2. The germline V gene has CDR1 MNHNS and CDR2 SASEGT. The junction had 12 bases not matched to a gene; V was cut back by 6 bases and J by 6 bases. The CDR3 is made up of 15 amino acids. CDR3 coding DNA: TGTGCCAGCAGCGCTCGGGGAGCGGGAGAGAAGACCCAGTACTTC. It specifies CASSARGAGEKTQYF.

J is TRBJ2-1 and V is TRBV29-1, with 11 bases that match TRBD2. Germline CDR1 is SQVTM and CDR2 is ANQGSEA. The CDR3 runs 14 residues. After removal of 7 bases from V and 7 bases from J, the junction contained 9 bases not matched to a gene. The CDR3 reads CSAPTSGIRNEQFF. CDR3 DNA: TGCAGCGCGCCGACTAGCGGGATAAGGAATGAGCAGTTCTTC.

The chain joins TRBV19 to TRBJ2-7; D gene uncertain. CDR3 length equals 13 residues. Trimming pared 3 bases from V and 3 bases from J, leaving 9 bases between. The germline gives CDR1 LNHDA, CDR2 SQIVND (reference sequence). The CDR3 nucleotides are TGTGCCAGTAGTATGGAGAGAGGCTACGAGCAGTACTTC. It is translated as CASSMERGYEQYF.

This chain connects TRBV15 to TRBJ2-1; D call uncertain. Germline V CDR1 and CDR2: LNHNV, YYDKDF (reference sequence). V lost 0 bases and J lost 5, with 11 bases in between. CDR3 length: 15 amino acids. The CDR3 loop reads CATSRDKRPHNEQFF. CDR3 coding DNA: TGTGCCACCAGCAGAGATAAGAGACCACACAATGAGCAGTTCTTC.

The rearrangement links TRBV7-9 to TRBJ2-2, with D tentatively TRBD2 (5 bases). CDR3 length: 16 amino acids. V lost 1 base and J 1 base, leaving 10 bases between the germline ends. CDR1 SEHNR and CDR2 FQNEAQ come from the germline V gene (reference sequence). CDR3 loop: CASSLGLGVNTGELFF. The CDR3 bases are TGTGCCAGCAGCTTAGGATTGGGAGTGAACACCGGGGAGCTGTTTTTT.

This clone was observed a single time. V and J are TRBV14 and TRBJ2-7, with TRBD2 identical over 8 bases. The CDR3 extends over 14 amino acids. CDR1 and CDR2 (germline): SGHDN, FVKESK. The trim removed 3 bases at V and 6 bases at J, leaving 7 bases unmatched. CDR3 loop: CASSHPWAGGEQYF. The DNA for the CDR3 is TGTGCCAGCAGCCACCCTTGGGCGGGGGGCGAGCAGTACTTC. The whole variable domain, filled in from reference TRBV14 and TRBJ2-7, reads EAGVTQFPSHSVIEKGQTVTLRCDPISGHDNLYWYRRVMGKEIKFLLHFVKESKQDESGMPNNRFLAERTGGTYSTLKVQPAELEDSGVYFCASSHPWAGGEQYFGPGTRLTVT.

The chain joins TRBV5-1 to TRBJ2-7; D ambiguous. This CDR3 contains 18 residues. CDR1 and CDR2 from the germline V gene are SGHRS and YFSETQ. Trimming removed 1 base at V and 2 bases at J, with 22 bases between. CDR3 in amino acids: CASSLWALSGDRAYEQYF. CDR3 DNA sequence: TGCGCCAGCAGCTTGTGGGCCCTCTCAGGTGATCGAGCCTACGAGCAGTACTTC.

The gene calls are TRBV29-1 and TRBJ2-5, with a weak D call TRBD2 (6 bases). V was cut by 6 bases and J by 7 bases, with 15 bases left in between. Germline CDR1 and CDR2: SQVTM and ANQGSEA. The CDR3 runs to 12 residues. The CDR3: CSVRPAGRTQYF. CDR3 DNA sequence: TGCAGCGTCCGCCCCGCGGGAAGGACCCAGTACTTC. The full variable domain, rest sourced from reference TRBV29-1 and TRBJ2-5, is SAVISQKPSRDICQRGTSLTIQCQVDSQVTMMFWYRQQPGQSLTLIATANQGSEATYESGFVIDKFPISRPNLTFSTLTVSNMSPEDSSIYLCSVRPAGRTQYFGPGTRLLVL.

The chain uses TRBV9 and TRBJ1-3; 10 bases align to TRBD1. This CDR3 spans 17 amino acids. V trimming: 3 bases; J trimming: 3 bases; junction bases outside the gene matches: 9. Germline V gene data show CDR1 as SGDLS and CDR2 as YYNGEE. The CDR3 sequence is CASSGTTGGSGGNTIYF. CDR3 bases: TGTGCCAGCAGCGGAACGACAGGGGGCAGTGGTGGAAACACCATATATTTT.

The chain employs TRBV2 and TRBJ2-3; D gene uncertain. The V gene lost 5 bases and the J gene lost 1 base, with 4 bases spanning the gap. The germline gives CDR1 SNHLY, CDR2 FYNNEI. The CDR3 spans 12 residues. DNA of the CDR3: TGTGCCAGCAGTCAGGGCACAGATACGCAGTATTTT. As protein: CASSQGTDTQYF.

V gene TRBV5-1 combines with J gene TRBJ2-3; D gene ambiguous. V was pared by 0 bases and J by 4 bases, with 15 bases between. The germline CDR1 and CDR2 sequences are SGHRS and YFSETQ. The length of the CDR3 is 16 residues. CDR3 in amino acids: CASSLGGRPPSDTQYF. The DNA of the CDR3 is TGCGCCAGCAGCTTGGGTGGCCGCCCACCCTCAGATACGCAGTATTTT.

The chain combines TRBV2 with TRBJ2-3, with D unresolved. This CDR3 spans 11 amino acids. Germline CDR1 is SNHLY and CDR2 is FYNNEI. Trimming removed 8 bases from V and 2 bases from J, with 5 bases in between. The CDR3 loop reads CASELTDTQYF. CDR3 nucleotide sequence: TGTGCCAGCGAACTCACAGATACGCAGTATTTT.

This clone was recorded a few times. The chain is built from TRBV10-3 and TRBJ2-1; D not certain. V was shortened by 1 base and J by 7 bases, with 8 bases between the two germline ends. CDR1 ENHRY and CDR2 SYGVKD come from the germline V gene. There are 13 residues in the CDR3. The CDR3 sequence is CAISELTANEQFF. The CDR3 DNA sequence: TGTGCCATCAGTGAGTTAACAGCTAATGAGCAGTTCTTC.

This chain connects TRBV29-1 to TRBJ2-5; the match to TRBD1 covers 9 bases. The DNA end lines up better with TRBJ2-7; the J call may be wrong. The CDR3 contains 14 residues. CDR1 is SQVTM and CDR2 is ANQGSEA in the germline V gene. CDR3 DNA: TGCAGCGTTGAAATGGGGACAGGGAAGGTCGAGCAGTACTTC. Protein: CSVEMGTGKVEQYF.

The chain is built from TRBV7-6 and TRBJ2-2; the match to TRBD2 covers 9 bases. The V gene's germline CDR1 is SGHVS and CDR2 FNYEAQ. With 0 bases clipped from V and 5 bases from J, the junction kept 10 bases outside the gene matches. The CDR3 runs to 18 residues. The CDR3: CASSLAPGLAGRTGELFF. The CDR3 DNA is TGTGCCAGCAGCTTAGCCCCTGGGCTAGCGGGGAGGACCGGGGAGCTGTTTTTT.

This clone was observed a handful of times. V is TRBV15 and J is TRBJ1-3; TRBD1 might be the D (5 bases). The CDR3 is made up of 16 amino acids. Germline V gives CDR1 LNHNV, CDR2 YYDKDF (reference sequence). V lost 0 bases and J 0 bases, leaving 9 bases between the germline ends. CDR3 sequence (DNA): TGTGCCACCAGCAGAGATCGCGGGGGCTCTGGAAACACCATATATTTT. This translates into CATSRDRGGSGNTIYF.

The V call is TRBV6-5, the J call TRBJ2-3, with 7 nucleotides matching TRBD2. Germline CDR1 and CDR2: MNHEY and SVGAGI. CDR3 size: 15 residues. Losses at the gene ends were 7 bases for V and 5 bases for J; bases not matched to a gene: 12. CDR3 in amino acids: CASTFQRGRGDTQYF. The CDR3 DNA reads TGTGCCAGCACCTTTCAGCGGGGTAGAGGAGATACGCAGTATTTT.

CDR3 nucleotide sequence: TGTGCCAGTAGTATCGGGACAGCTGATGGGACTGAAGCTTTCTTT. Translation: CASSIGTADGTEAFF. The chain couples TRBV19 to TRBJ1-1; 7 bases align to TRBD1. This CDR3 comprises 15 residues. Trimming cost V 3 bases and J 5 bases; bases outside gene matches: 9. Germline lookup yields CDR1 LNHDA and CDR2 SQIVND (reference sequence). Together with reference TRBV19 and TRBJ1-1, the CDR3 gives the full variable domain: DGGITQSPKYLFRKEGQNVTLSCEQNLNHDAMYWYRQDPGQGLRLIYYSQIVNDFQKGDIAEGYSVSREKKESFPLTVTSAQKNPTAFYLCASSIGTADGTEAFFGQGTRLTVV.

This clone was counted only a few times. The chain recombines TRBV11-3 with TRBJ2-7; 9 nucleotides agree with TRBD1. V shed 2 bases, J shed 4 bases, and the junction held 12 bases outside the gene matches. This CDR3 is built from 17 residues. Per germline, CDR1 SGHNT and CDR2 YENEEA. CDR3 region: CASSLPMTGTGTYEQYF. In DNA, the CDR3 is TGTGCCAGCAGCTTACCAATGACCGGGACAGGGACGTACGAGCAGTACTTC.

In its sample, this clone was seen a few times. The chain uses TRBV10-3 and TRBJ1-4; unclear D gene. Germline assignment: CDR1 ENHRY and CDR2 SYGVKD. V shed 3 bases and J shed 6 bases, with 8 bases lying between them. This CDR3 spans 13 amino acids. CDR3 amino acids: CAISEGQDEKLFF. Here the CDR3 DNA reads TGTGCCATCAGTGAAGGGCAGGATGAAAAACTGTTTTTT.

This sequence joins TRBV5-1 and TRBJ1-1, with TRBD1 matching 7 bases. CDR3 length: 13 residues. Per the germline V gene, CDR1 is SGHRS and CDR2 is YFSETQ. V was pared by 0 bases and J by 8 bases, with 4 bases of the junction left unmatched. For the CDR3, the DNA is TGCGCCAGCAGCTTGGGTACGACAGGGGAAGCTTTCTTT. Its translation is CASSLGTTGEAFF.

The chain joins TRBV7-2 to TRBJ2-1; TRBD2 might be the D (6 bases). Germline V lookup: CDR1 SGHTA, CDR2 FQGNSA. The germline V and J ends were trimmed by 3 bases and 7 bases, with 16 bases remaining between them. This CDR3 region has 15 residues. CDR3 DNA: TGTGCCAGCAGCTTTGGTGGTAGCGGCGGGAATGAGCAGTTCTTC. This translates into CASSFGGSGGNEQFF.

This clone was seen a handful of times. The chain employs TRBV10-3 and TRBJ2-7; TRBD1 aligns across 12 bases. With V trimmed by 6 bases and J by 7 bases, 4 bases remained unmatched. The CDR3 is made up of 13 amino acids. The germline V gene has CDR1 ENHRY and CDR2 SYGVKD. CDR3 sequence: CAISGTGGYEQYF. In DNA form, the CDR3 reads TGTGCCATCAGCGGGACAGGGGGCTATGAGCAGTACTTC.